This T cell receptor (beta chain) was observed in a study of OX40 agonist ivuxolimab in advanced cancers. Study-level background: An anti-OX40 (CD134) antibody with agonistic activity, ivuxolimab, was administered to patients. General observations from the study: Determination of antigen specificity was not performed for the expanded peripheral T cells.

The CDR3 spans 15 residues. Trimming at V came to 6 bases and at J to 7 bases, leaving 12 bases not matched to a gene. Per germline, CDR1 MNHEY and CDR2 SMNVEV (reference sequence). The protocol was immunoSEQ multiplex PCR, while the TCRdb copy is restricted to in-frame clones and leaves out a portion. Of roughly 120,000 clones in the sample, about 92% were seen once. Regarding this clone: Its specificity is unknown.

The rearrangement joins TRBV27 to TRBJ1-1; 9 bases line up with TRBD1. The input for sequencing was CD4+ or CD8+ T cells sorted from blood, taken in a trial of the OX40 agonist ivuxolimab. This sequence was found in an adult with an advanced solid tumor such as melanoma, head and neck, liver or kidney cancer. CDR3 in DNA: TGTGCCAGCAGCCAACTGGGACAGGGAAGGATTGAAGCTTTCTTT. Translated: CASSQLGQGRIEAFF.